The rows below give T cell receptor beta chains drawn from one sample of a study of tumor-infiltrating lymphocytes in primary liver carcinoma. TCRdb re-derived calls from the multiplex PCR reads in MiXCR, one entry per CDR3 protein. The sample has 250,000 to 350,000 distinct CDR3 sequences; roughly 60% are singletons. Sequenced input: peripheral blood. The receptor source for this set is a woman in her twenties or thirties with primary liver carcinoma and hepatitis B virus infection. The CDR3 runs from the conserved cysteine through the conserved F or W. A D gene is named only where the DNA matches it firmly. Some rows mark clone size as missing; the rest say once, few, many or name a class of expanded clone.

d_call j_call clone_size v_call cdr3_aa cdr3_nt
TRBD1 TRBJ1-5 NA TRBV4-1 CACSQEGAGGLEPQHF TGCGCCTGCAGCCAAGAGGGGGCAGGGGGATTGGAGCCCCAGCATTTT
NA TRBJ1-2 NA TRBV28 CASRQTANYGYTF TGTGCCAGCAGACAGACAGCCAACTATGGCTACACCTTC
TRBD1 TRBJ2-7 few TRBV13 CASSPGQGSGEQYF TGTGCCAGCAGCCCCGGACAGGGGTCGGGGGAGCAGTACTTC
NA TRBJ2-5 many TRBV10-2 CASSFTGTETQYF TGCGCCAGCAGTTTCACAGGCACCGAGACCCAGTACTTC
NA TRBJ1-1 NA TRBV6-6 CASGKEANTEAFF TGTGCCAGCGGGAAGGAGGCGAACACTGAAGCTTTCTTT
TRBD2 TRBJ2-2 many TRBV5-6 CASSLLDGGGTGELFF TGTGCCAGCAGCCTCCTAGATGGCGGGGGCACCGGGGAGCTGTTTTTT
TRBD2 TRBJ2-7 NA TRBV20-1 CSARGVVHGTSGSYEQYF TGCAGTGCTAGAGGCGTGGTACACGGGACTAGCGGCTCCTACGAGCAGTACTTC
NA TRBJ2-5 once TRBV7-3 CASSFAPGETQYF TGTGCCAGCAGCTTTGCCCCGGGGGAGACCCAGTACTTC
TRBD2 TRBJ2-3 many TRBV29-1 CSVRTSESDTQYF TGCAGCGTAAGGACTAGCGAGTCAGATACGCAGTATTTT
TRBD2 TRBJ2-1 NA TRBV7-9 CASSPGLAERFF TGTGCCAGCAGCCCCGGACTAGCGGAGCGGTTCTTC
NA TRBJ1-2 many TRBV5-4 CASSLGNLGTTNYGYTF TGTGCCAGCAGCTTGGGTAACCTTGGGACAACCAATTATGGCTACACCTTC
NA TRBJ1-1 NA TRBV7-9 CASNLEAGVPMNTEVFF TGTGCCAGCAACTTAGAGGCAGGGGTCCCCATGAACACTGAAGTTTTCTTT
NA TRBJ2-7 NA TRBV6-1 CASSPTRIYEQYF TGTGCCAGCAGCCCGACCAGGATCTACGAGCAGTACTTC
NA TRBJ2-5 NA TRBV11-1 CASSPKYSEEETQYF TGTGCCAGCAGCCCTAAATACTCGGAGGAAGAGACCCAGTACTTC
TRBD2 TRBJ2-2 NA TRBV5-5 CASSPVAGQFRAGELFF TGTGCCAGCAGTCCGGTAGCGGGTCAGTTTCGGGCCGGGGAGCTGTTTTTT
NA TRBJ2-5 many TRBV29-1 CSVQRSTGVETQYF TGCAGCGTCCAAAGGTCTACGGGAGTAGAGACCCAGTACTTC
TRBD1 TRBJ1-2 NA TRBV7-9 CASSLAGQAAYGYTF TGTGCCAGCAGCTTAGCTGGACAGGCGGCCTATGGCTACACCTTC
TRBD2 TRBJ2-1 NA TRBV11-2 CTSSLASSGIDNEQFF TGTACCAGCAGTTTAGCGAGTAGCGGGATCGACAATGAGCAGTTCTTC
NA TRBJ1-2 NA TRBV11-2 CASSLGFRNYGYAF TGTGCCAGCAGCTTAGGGTTTCGGAACTATGGCTACGCTTTC
TRBD1 TRBJ2-7 NA TRBV6-5 CASGYSHLWDRHSYEQYF TGTGCCAGCGGTTACTCCCACCTGTGGGACAGACACTCCTACGAGCAGTACTTC
NA TRBJ2-5 few TRBV6-5 CASSPPGETQYF TGTGCCAGCAGCCCCCCTGGAGAGACCCAGTACTTC
NA TRBJ2-1 few TRBV12-5 CASGSVYNEQFF TGTGCTAGTGGGTCAGTCTACAATGAGCAGTTCTTC
NA TRBJ2-7 NA TRBV7-9 CASSLLASHEQYF TGTGCCAGCAGCCTCCTAGCGTCCCACGAGCAGTACTTC
NA TRBJ1-5 many TRBV6-5 CASSSLRYQPQHF TGTGCCAGCAGTTCCCTCCGGTATCAGCCCCAGCATTTT
NA TRBJ2-1 NA TRBV29-1 CSVDENNEHFF TGCAGCGTTGACGAGAACAATGAGCATTTCTTC
TRBD2 TRBJ2-5 few TRBV5-6 CASSWGQTSGETQYF TGTGCCAGCAGCTGGGGGCAGACTAGCGGAGAGACCCAGTACTTC
NA TRBJ2-1 many TRBV12-3/TRBV12-4 CASNRSPRNEQFF TGTGCCAGCAACCGCAGCCCGAGGAACGAGCAGTTCTTC
TRBD2 TRBJ2-1 NA TRBV11-3 CASSLSGLAGKDEQFF TGTGCCAGCAGCTTAAGTGGACTAGCGGGGAAGGATGAGCAGTTCTTC
NA TRBJ2-1 NA TRBV6-2/TRBV6-3 CASGFSRAYNEQFF TGTGCCAGCGGCTTCTCGAGGGCCTACAATGAGCAGTTCTTC
NA TRBJ1-6 few TRBV6-2/TRBV6-3 CASSYQRSSYNSPLHF TGTGCCAGCAGTTACCAGAGAAGCTCCTATAATTCACCCCTCCACTTT
NA TRBJ1-2 few TRBV5-4 CASSLPAYGYTF TGTGCCAGCAGCTTACCCGCTTATGGCTACACCTTC
NA TRBJ1-1 few TRBV7-9 CASSLVGTYEAFF TGTGCCAGCAGCTTAGTGGGGACATATGAAGCTTTCTTT
NA TRBJ2-1 NA TRBV2 CASSEQGHEQFF TGTGCCAGCAGTGAACAGGGACACGAGCAGTTCTTC
NA TRBJ2-3 NA TRBV11-3 CASSLDGRTSIDTQYF TGTGCCAGCAGCTTAGATGGGCGAACCAGCATAGATACGCAGTATTTT
NA TRBJ2-2 NA TRBV29-1 CSVLAGELLF TGCAGTGTCCTGGCCGGGGAGCTGCTTTTT
TRBD2 TRBJ2-1 many TRBV29-1 CSVAGLAGVFGEQFF TGCAGCGTTGCCGGACTAGCGGGAGTGTTCGGTGAGCAGTTCTTC
TRBD1 TRBJ1-1 NA TRBV12-3/TRBV12-4 CASSFGPGGSMNSEAFF TGTGCCAGCAGTTTTGGGCCAGGGGGTTCCATGAACTCTGAAGCTTTCTTT
NA TRBJ2-3 many TRBV6-5 CVTSRTDTQYF TGTGTCACCTCCAGGACAGATACGCAGTATTTT
NA TRBJ2-1 few TRBV5-4 CASSLAPFIGSYNEQFF TGTGCCAGCAGCTTGGCCCCGTTCATCGGCTCCTACAATGAGCAGTTCTTC
NA TRBJ1-2 few TRBV28 CASSSPAPGGPYGYTF TGTGCCAGCAGTTCCCCCGCTCCGGGGGGACCATATGGCTACACCTTC
NA TRBJ2-1 NA TRBV7-9 CASSLEGQFHNEQFF TGTGCCAGCAGCTTAGAGGGCCAGTTCCACAATGAGCAGTTCTTC
NA TRBJ1-2 NA TRBV4-2 CAISQDFFQKAYGYTF TGTGCCATCAGCCAAGATTTTTTCCAGAAGGCCTATGGCTACACCTTC
TRBD1 TRBJ2-7 many TRBV29-1 CSVKTGNAYEQYF TGCAGCGTAAAGACAGGGAATGCCTACGAGCAGTACTTC
NA TRBJ2-1 NA TRBV4-3 CASSQGIGSYERYF TGCGCCAGCAGCCAAGGGATAGGTTCCTACGAGCGGTACTTC
TRBD2 TRBJ2-7 few TRBV6-5 CASSPRTSSYEQYF TGTGCCAGCAGCCCGAGGACTAGCTCCTACGAGCAGTACTTC
TRBD2 TRBJ2-1 NA TRBV7-9 CASSKRLAGGNEQFF TGTGCTAGCAGCAAAAGACTAGCGGGGGGGAATGAGCAGTTCTTC
TRBD2 TRBJ2-7 NA TRBV4-2 CASSVAGVNYEQCF TGTGCCAGCAGCGTAGCGGGAGTAAACTACGAGCAGTGCTTC
TRBD1 TRBJ2-7 NA TRBV4-3 CASSRTLTGRGYEQYF TGCGCCAGCAGCCGGACCCTGACAGGGAGAGGCTACGAGCAGTACTTC
NA TRBJ1-5 NA TRBV7-9 CASSLDVQGGAYQPQHF TGTGCCAGCAGCTTAGATGTTCAAGGCGGTGCTTATCAGCCCCAGCATTTT
TRBD2 TRBJ2-5 many TRBV29-1 CSARLAGAGIEDQYF TGCAGCGCCAGACTAGCGGGAGCCGGTATTGAGGACCAGTACTTC
NA TRBJ1-4 NA TRBV30 CAWSAGRKEKLFF TGTGCCTGGAGTGCCGGGCGGAAGGAAAAACTGTTTTTT
NA TRBJ2-2 NA TRBV11-3 CVSSRNTGELSF TGTGTCAGCAGCCGTAACACCGGGGAGCTGTCTTTT
TRBD1 TRBJ1-1 NA TRBV11-1 CASRQTGTGLRSTEAFF TGTGCCAGCAGACAAACCGGGACAGGATTGAGGAGTACTGAAGCTTTCTTT
TRBD1 TRBJ1-4 many TRBV6-6 CASSYSKGQGLDKLFF TGTGCCAGCAGTTACTCGAAGGGACAGGGATTGGATAAACTGTTTTTT